These 20 T cell receptor beta chains came from one sample sequenced in a study of control samples from healthy donors and cancer patients. Generated by immunoSEQ multiplex PCR, the TCRdb table keeps only in-frame clones and is missing some. This table has about 120,000 clones, 85% to 95% appearing once. Sequencing was done on a sample of PBMCs. The origin of the receptors is a man in his forties or fifties with head and neck cancer.

J is TRBJ2-7 and V is TRBV7-2; 10 bases fit TRBD2. The germline gives CDR1 SGHTA, CDR2 FQGNSA. This CDR3 is 14 amino acids long. V trimming: 1 base; J trimming: 7 bases; junction bases outside the gene matches: 4. The CDR3 reads CASSLVLAGVEQYF. As DNA, the CDR3 is TGTGCCAGCAGCTTAGTCCTAGCGGGGGTAGAGCAGTACTTC. The full variable domain, rest sourced from reference TRBV7-2 and TRBJ2-7, is GAGVSQSPSNKVTEKGKDVELRCDPISGHTALYWYRQSLGQGLEFLIYFQGNSAPDKSGLPSDRFSAERTGGSVSTLTIQRTQQEDSAVYLCASSLVLAGVEQYFGPGTRLTVT.

CDR3 DNA: TGTGCCAGCAGCTTAGCGGCTCTGAACACTGAAGCTTTCTTT. Amino acids: CASSLAALNTEAFF. The V call is TRBV7-6, the J call TRBJ1-1; no clear D gene. Deletions cut 0 bases from V and 0 bases from J, with 5 bases between. The germline CDR1 and CDR2 sequences are SGHVS and FNYEAQ. The CDR3 is 14 amino acids.

The gene calls are TRBV28 and TRBJ2-3; 12 bases align to TRBD2. V lost 2 bases to trimming and J lost 4 bases; unmatched junction nucleotides: 4. The V gene's germline CDR1 is MDHEN and CDR2 SYDVKM. The CDR3 has 16 residues. The CDR3 sequence: CASSLTLAGGADTQYF. CDR3 coding DNA: TGTGCCAGCAGTTTAACACTAGCGGGGGGCGCAGATACGCAGTATTTT.

This clone was found many times. The chain combines TRBV7-7 with TRBJ2-3; D not resolved. Germline CDR1 SSHAT, CDR2 FNYEAQ (reference sequence). V was clipped by 1 base and J by 2 bases, with 10 bases between them. CDR3 size: 15 residues. This CDR3 is CASSLGGGYTDTQYF. The DNA for the CDR3 is TGTGCCAGCAGCTTAGGAGGCGGCTACACAGATACGCAGTATTTT. Drawing the rest from reference TRBV7-7 and TRBJ2-3, the complete variable domain is GAGVSQSPRYKVTKRGQDVTLRCDPISSHATLYWYQQALGQGPEFLTYFNYEAQPDKSGLPSDRFSAERPEGSISTLTIQRTEQRDSAMYRCASSLGGGYTDTQYFGPGTRLTVL.

This sequence joins TRBV7-9 and TRBJ1-5, with TRBD1 matching over 10 bases. This CDR3 contains 16 residues. Germline V gene lookup returns CDR1 SEHNR and CDR2 FQNEAQ (reference sequence). V lost 1 base, J lost 6 bases, and 6 bases stayed unmatched. CDR3 sequence reads: CASSLGNRDRGQPQHF. CDR3 sequence (DNA): TGTGCCAGCAGCTTAGGGAACCGGGACAGGGGTCAGCCCCAGCATTTT.

The chain is built from TRBV20-1 and TRBJ2-1; 15 positions match TRBD2. Germline V lookup: CDR1 DFQATT, CDR2 SNEGSKA (reference sequence). The ends lost 3 bases at V and 9 bases at J; junction bases unmatched: 6. The CDR3 is 15 amino acids. CDR3 region: CSASPGTSGGSEQFF. CDR3 nucleotides: TGCAGTGCTAGTCCCGGGACTAGCGGGGGGAGTGAGCAGTTCTTC.

The genes are TRBV29-1 and TRBJ2-3, with 14 positions matching TRBD2. The junction had 2 bases not matched to a gene; V was cut back by 1 base and J by 5 bases. The CDR3 totals 15 residues. CDR1 SQVTM and CDR2 ANQGSEA come from the germline V gene. The CDR3 nucleotides read TGCAGCGTTGAAGGGACTAGCGGGGGGATAGATACGCAGTATTTT. This sequence encodes CSVEGTSGGIDTQYF.

The rearrangement uses TRBV6-5 and TRBJ1-2; unclear D gene. Germline V gene sequence: CDR1 MNHEY, CDR2 SVGAGI. The V and J ends lost 0 bases and 5 bases respectively, with 16 bases between them. The CDR3 runs to 16 residues. The CDR3 loop is CASSYSSGIPGYGYTF. Here the CDR3 DNA reads TGTGCCAGCAGTTACTCATCCGGGATTCCGGGGTATGGCTACACCTTC.

The rearrangement uses TRBV6-5 and TRBJ2-7; 10 bases agree with TRBD1. The V gene's germline CDR1 is MNHEY and CDR2 SVGAGI. The ends lost 7 bases at V and 3 bases at J; junction bases unmatched: 9. The CDR3 has 15 amino acids. The CDR3 nucleotides are TGTGCCAGCACCCCTACCGGGACAGGGGTCTACGAGCAGTACTTC. Its protein is CASTPTGTGVYEQYF.

The gene calls are TRBV6-5 and TRBJ2-3; 8 bases fit TRBD2. Trimming cost V 10 bases and J 5 bases; bases outside gene matches: 8. The CDR3 loop spans 13 amino acids. Per germline, CDR1 MNHEY and CDR2 SVGAGI. Here the CDR3 DNA reads TGTGCCACCCGGGCGGGGGGACGAGATACGCAGTATTTT. Its translation: CATRAGGRDTQYF.

The chain is built from TRBV4-1 and TRBJ2-5; maybe TRBD1 (6 bases). The CDR3 length is 15 residues. The V and J ends lost 0 bases and 7 bases respectively, with 15 bases between them. Germline V CDR1 and CDR2: MGHRA, YSYEKL. DNA of the CDR3: TGCGCCAGCAGCCAAGATGCGGCCAAGGGGGTGACCCAGTACTTC. Protein: CASSQDAAKGVTQYF.

V usage is TRBV9 and J usage is TRBJ1-1; perhaps TRBD1 as D (6 bases). V lost 4 bases and J lost 5, with 18 bases in between. The germline CDR1 and CDR2 sequences are SGDLS and YYNGEE. The CDR3 loop spans 15 amino acids. The CDR3 spells CASSLGGGLGTEAFF. DNA for the CDR3: TGTGCCAGCAGCCTAGGCGGGGGGCTGGGAACTGAAGCTTTCTTT.

This chain joins TRBV5-1 and TRBJ2-1; D gene ambiguous. This CDR3 has 14 amino acids. V was cut by 0 bases and J by 6 bases, with 10 bases left in between. The germline gives CDR1 SGHRS, CDR2 YFSETQ. CDR3 DNA sequence: TGCGCCAGCAGCTTGGGTGATTTCGTCAATGAGCAGTTCTTC. Its protein is CASSLGDFVNEQFF.

The rearrangement joins TRBV4-3 to TRBJ2-3; 8 bases agree with TRBD1. Germline V lookup: CDR1 LGHNA, CDR2 YSLEER. J lost 3 bases, V lost 3 bases, and 2 bases had no gene match. There are 14 residues in the CDR3. This CDR3 reads CASSQGTGTDTQYF. The CDR3 nucleotides read TGCGCCAGCAGCCAGGGGACAGGTACAGATACGCAGTATTTT.

CDR3 in DNA: TGTGCCGGCTGTTACCAGGGGGCAGTAGACTATGGCTACACCTTC. Encoded protein: CAGCYQGAVDYGYTF. The gene calls are TRBV28 and TRBJ1-2; the match to TRBD1 covers 8 bases. CDR3 length: 15 amino acids. With 11 bases clipped from V and 3 bases from J, the junction kept 14 bases outside the gene matches. Germline V lookup: CDR1 MDHEN, CDR2 SYDVKM.

This clone was found a few times. The chain is built from TRBV4-1 and TRBJ1-1, with 7 bases fitting TRBD1. The CDR3 loop spans 14 amino acids. The J segment lost 9 bases and the V segment lost 7 bases, leaving 14 bases of the junction unmatched. Germline CDR1 reads MGHRA; CDR2 reads YSYEKL. CDR3 in amino acids: CASTPVGQLSKAFF. For the CDR3, the DNA is TGCGCCAGCACTCCCGTGGGACAGCTTAGCAAAGCTTTCTTT.

The chain links TRBV5-1 to TRBJ2-7; D is uncertain. V lost 1 base, J lost 1 base, and 6 bases lay in between. This CDR3 spans 13 amino acids. Germline V lookup: CDR1 SGHRS, CDR2 YFSETQ. The chain's CDR3 is CASSLLPSYEQYF. The DNA of the CDR3 is TGCGCCAGCAGCTTGTTGCCTTCCTACGAGCAGTACTTC.

J is TRBJ2-7 and V is TRBV5-1; D is possibly TRBD1 (5 bases). Deletions cut 5 bases from V and 3 bases from J, with 15 bases between. The CDR3 has 14 residues. CDR1 is SGHRS, CDR2 YFSETQ, per germline. CDR3 sequence: CASSRTQGFYEQYF. In nucleotides, the CDR3 is TGCGCCAGCAGTCGAACCCAGGGATTCTACGAGCAGTACTTC.

The chain has TRBV19 and TRBJ2-2, with 8 bases lining up with TRBD1. The germline CDR1 and CDR2 sequences are LNHDA and SQIVND (reference sequence). V shed 7 bases, J shed 4 bases, and the junction held 5 bases outside the gene matches. This CDR3 is built from 14 residues. This chain's CDR3 is CASKSDRGTGELFF. The CDR3 coding sequence is TGTGCCAGTAAATCTGACAGGGGCACCGGGGAGCTGTTTTTT.

V and J are TRBV5-1 and TRBJ2-5; the D gene is possibly TRBD1 (5 bases). Germline V gene data show CDR1 as SGHRS and CDR2 as YFSETQ. Trimming stripped 4 bases from V and 2 bases from J, with 12 bases between. CDR3 length equals 14 residues. Here the CDR3 reads CASSLTGKQETQYF. The CDR3 bases are TGCGCCAGCAGCCTTACAGGAAAGCAAGAGACCCAGTACTTC.